Described below is a single T cell receptor beta chain sequence and its context. The data were produced by immunoSEQ multiplex PCR, yet TCRdb's version contains in-frame clones alone and is incomplete. The sample holds about 30,000 clones, around 94% seen once. The sample comes from a study of T cell changes during pregnancy in multiple sclerosis. Trimming stripped 4 bases from V and 0 bases from J, with 4 bases between. CDR1 and CDR2 (germline): MDHEN, SYDVKM. CDR3 length equals 13 residues. This sample comprised CD8+ T cells from peripheral blood mononuclear cells, obtained before pregnancy. This rearrangement joins TRBV28 to TRBJ2-1; no clear D gene. The clonotype comes from a female donor with multiple sclerosis, enrolled in a pregnancy study. The CDR3 DNA reads as TGTGCCAGCAGTTCAGACTCCTACAATGAGCAGTTCTTC. Amino acid sequence: CASSSDSYNEQFF.